The text below deals with one TCR beta chain. The antigen remains undetermined. The data belong to a study of T cell responses to AZD1222 COVID-19 vaccine. Second-dose schedules of about 4 or about 12 weeks were combined. V shed 7 bases, J shed 2 bases, and the junction held 9 bases outside the gene matches. The CDR3 is 15 amino acids. Germline V gene sequence: CDR1 MNHEY, CDR2 SVGAGI. Method: immunoSEQ multiplex PCR; TCRdb's copy keeps in-frame clones and lacks some. The repertoire holds about 180,000 clones, about nine tenths seen once, with 1.5% to 2% in the top ten. Study-level points and caveats: Unmutated variant regions are reportedly the target of nearly half of TCRs that are spike-specific. Donors in the cohort were predominantly white British and more often female, and clonal diversity was possibly underestimated. Dominant at 160-218 and 743-854, vaccine-associated CD4 TCRs also spanned spike.

This sequence originates from an adult who received the AZD1222 COVID-19 vaccine. This sequence joins TRBV6-5 and TRBJ2-7; 9 bases are shared with TRBD2. Here the sequenced sample was peripheral blood, taken 28 days after the second AZD1222 dose. This CDR3 is CASKTSGPGAYEQYF. As DNA, the CDR3 is TGTGCCAGCAAAACTAGCGGGCCCGGGGCCTACGAGCAGTACTTC.